These 20 T cell receptor beta chains originate from one sample sequenced in a study of blood T cells in healthy people across ages. It was with a sample-barcoded 5' primer and a J-beta primer mix that a second PCR of about 6 to 12 cycles was run. TCRdb redid the calling of the 5' RACE reads with MiXCR, one entry per CDR3 protein. The sample includes fewer than 2,000,000 distinct CDR3 sequences, approximately 32% of them seen just once. The sample consisted of blood. All receptors derive from a woman aged 25 to 39 in good health.

Written as DNA, the CDR3 is TGTGCCAGCAGTTTAGGGCAGGGGGCGCAAAACGAGCAGTACTTC. Protein sequence: CASSLGQGAQNEQYF. V and J are TRBV12-3 or TRBV12-4 and TRBJ2-7; 8 bases map to TRBD1. This CDR3 contains 15 residues. V shed 1 base and J 5 bases; nucleotides not matched to a gene: 7.

This clonotype showed up just once. This chain links TRBV3-1 with TRBJ2-1, with D perhaps matching TRBD1 (6 bases). This CDR3 region has 15 residues. Germline V gene lookup returns CDR1 LGHDT and CDR2 YNNKEL (reference sequence). V gave up 5 bases and J gave up 4 bases, with 15 bases separating them. In DNA form, the CDR3 reads TGTGCCAGCAGCTACCGGGACACGCCATACAATGAGCAGTTCTTC. Translating gives CASSYRDTPYNEQFF.

The genes are TRBV3-1 and TRBJ2-7; D possibly matches TRBD1 or TRBD2 (5 bases each). Per germline, CDR1 LGHDT and CDR2 YNNKEL (reference sequence). V was trimmed by 6 bases and J by 2 bases, leaving 17 bases between them. This CDR3 has 15 amino acids. This CDR3 reads CASSAGTGIAYEQYF. The DNA for the CDR3 is TGTGCCAGCAGTGCCGGGACGGGAATCGCCTACGAGCAGTACTTC.

This clonotype was observed a handful of times. V usage is TRBV11-1 and J usage is TRBJ2-5; D is uncertain. With 5 bases removed from V and 4 bases from J, the gap between germline ends came to 11 bases. Germline lookup yields CDR1 SGHAT and CDR2 FQDESV (reference sequence). The CDR3 is 13 residues long. The CDR3 protein is CASSPRSTETQYF. DNA for the CDR3: TGTGCCAGCAGCCCCCGGAGTACAGAGACCCAGTACTTC.

This clonotype has just a few counts. The chain employs TRBV3-1 and TRBJ2-1, with D hard to call. Trimming took 0 bases from V and 5 from J, leaving 8 bases between them. Germline CDR1 is LGHDT and CDR2 is YNNKEL (reference sequence). The CDR3 has 14 residues. This CDR3 reads CASSQDWQNNEQFF. The CDR3 coding sequence is TGTGCCAGCAGCCAAGATTGGCAGAACAATGAGCAGTTCTTC.

About this clonotype itself: One end of the junction does not line up with germline, which may come from a read error. Here the CDR3 reads CASTVSGSYNEQCF. In nucleotides, the CDR3 is TGTGCCAGCACGGTCTCGGGGTCCTACAATGAGCAGTGCTTC. The chain is built from TRBV28 and TRBJ2-1; TRBD2 is a possible D gene (5 bases). CDR3 length: 14 amino acids. The germline gives CDR1 MDHEN, CDR2 SYDVKM.

The chain couples TRBV5-5 to TRBJ2-1; 8 bases are a match to TRBD2. Per germline, CDR1 SGHKS and CDR2 YYEKEE (reference sequence). This CDR3 has 16 amino acids. Germline trimming cut 4 bases from V and 0 bases from J; bases unmatched to any gene: 6. This CDR3 is CASSKTGGSSYNEQFF. As DNA, the CDR3 is TGTGCCAGCAGCAAAACGGGAGGGAGCTCCTACAATGAGCAGTTCTTC.

This clonotype has just a few counts. The gene calls are TRBV20-1 and TRBJ2-7; TRBD2 might be the D (6 bases). Trimming shortened V by 6 bases and J by 0 bases, and 15 bases separated the two germline ends. The CDR3 extends over 14 amino acids. Germline assignment: CDR1 DFQATT and CDR2 SNEGSKA (reference sequence). CDR3 in amino acids: CSAARAGASYEQYF. In nucleotides, the CDR3 is TGCAGTGCCGCCCGAGCGGGTGCCTCCTACGAGCAGTACTTC.

This rearrangement joins TRBV6-6 to TRBJ2-3, with D hard to call. The CDR3 runs 17 residues. CDR1 is MNHNY and CDR2 is SVGAGI in the germline V gene (reference sequence). V shed 7 bases and J shed 0 bases, with 20 bases lying between them. CDR3 residues: CASTQPSSGRSTDTQYF. In nucleotides, the CDR3 is TGTGCCAGCACCCAACCCTCCTCTGGCAGAAGCACAGATACGCAGTATTTT.

This chain joins TRBV12-3 or TRBV12-4 and TRBJ2-5; no clear D. Trimming removed 6 bases at V and 11 bases at J, with 16 bases between. The CDR3 length is 12 residues. CDR3 in amino acids: CASSMLGSQQYF. Written as DNA, the CDR3 is TGTGCCAGCAGCATGCTAGGGTCACAGCAGTACTTC.

This clonotype was detected only once. The chain recombines TRBV20-1 with TRBJ2-7; the D gene could be TRBD1 or TRBD2 (5 bases each). Germline V gene lookup returns CDR1 DFQATT and CDR2 SNEGSKA (reference sequence). The CDR3 extends over 12 amino acids. CDR3: CRARVEGYEQYF. The CDR3 bases are TGCAGGGCCCGGGTCGAGGGGTACGAGCAGTACTTC.

This chain links TRBV6-2 or TRBV6-3 with TRBJ2-3, with D unresolved. The V end lost 2 bases, the J end lost 5 bases, and 8 bases lay between the germline ends. The CDR3 consists of 13 residues. Germline V gene data show CDR1 as MNHEY and CDR2 as SVGEGT. CDR3 in DNA: TGTGCCAGCAGTTACATATTCCGAGATACGCAGTATTTT. This sequence encodes CASSYIFRDTQYF.

This sequence joins TRBV5-1 and TRBJ2-5, with 7 bases fitting TRBD2. The junction had 7 bases not matched to a gene; V was cut back by 0 bases and J by 5 bases. Germline V gene lookup returns CDR1 SGHRS and CDR2 YFSETQ. The CDR3 totals 15 residues. Written as DNA, the CDR3 is TGCGCCAGCAGCTTGGCCGGACTAGAGGAGGAGACCCAGTACTTC. Translated, it gives CASSLAGLEEETQYF. Combining the CDR3 with reference TRBV5-1 and TRBJ2-5 gives the whole variable domain KAGVTQTPRYLIKTRGQQVTLSCSPISGHRSVSWYQQTPGQGLQFLFEYFSETQRNKGNFPGRFSGRQFSNSRSEMNVSTLELGDSALYLCASSLAGLEEETQYFGPGTRLLVL.

This clonotype was counted at least ten times. The gene calls are TRBV20-1 and TRBJ2-3, with TRBD2 matching over 8 bases. The length of the CDR3 is 17 residues. The trim removed 3 bases at V and 1 base at J, leaving 12 bases unmatched. Germline loops: CDR1 DFQATT, CDR2 SNEGSKA (reference sequence). CDR3 sequence (DNA): TGCAGTGCTAGTCCCCCCATAGCGGGGTATCGCACAGATACGCAGTATTTT. This gives the protein CSASPPIAGYRTDTQYF.

The genes are TRBV7-8 and TRBJ2-3; D is ambiguous. Trimming pared 8 bases from V and 1 base from J, leaving 13 bases between. The CDR3 consists of 14 residues. The V gene's germline CDR1 is SGHVS and CDR2 FQNEAQ. CDR3 in DNA: TGTGCCAGCCGGGCGCGAGAGGGCACAGATACGCAGTATTTT. Translation: CASRAREGTDTQYF. The whole variable domain, remainder taken from reference TRBV7-8 and TRBJ2-3, is GAGVSQSPRYKVAKRGQDVALRCDPISGHVSLFWYQQALGQGPEFLTYFQNEAQLDKSGLPSDRFFAERPEGSVSTLKIQRTQQEDSAVYLCASRAREGTDTQYFGPGTRLTVL.

In this sample, this clonotype turned up once. A much more abundant neighbour one base away suggests this may be a read error. The chain employs TRBV6-6 and TRBJ2-7; D is unclear. Trimming left V 4 bases short and J 2 bases short, with 6 bases between. CDR3 length equals 12 residues. Looked up from germline, CDR1 is MNHNY and CDR2 is SVGAGI (reference sequence). Here the CDR3 reads CASSCGPYEQYF. CDR3 coding DNA: TGTGCCAGCAGTTGCGGCCCCTACGAGCAGTACTTC.

The CDR3 region has the DNA TGTGCCAGCAGCCGGGACCCTGCGGGCACCGGGGAGCTGTTTTTT. Translated: CASSRDPAGTGELFF. This chain connects TRBV7-3 to TRBJ2-2; the D gene could be TRBD1 or TRBD2 (5 bases each). The CDR3 is 15 residues long. Germline V gives CDR1 SGHTA, CDR2 FQGTGA. Trimming shortened V by 5 bases and J by 4 bases, and 14 bases separated the two germline ends.

The chain carries TRBV7-7 and TRBJ1-3; possible D gene TRBD1, 6 bases. Germline CDR1 and CDR2: SSHAT and FNYEAQ (reference sequence). Deletions cut 5 bases from V and 0 bases from J, with 23 bases between. The CDR3 runs 19 residues. As DNA, the CDR3 is TGTGCCAGCAGCATCCGGACAGCCAGAGGATCAAGCTCTGGAAACACCATATATTTT. Amino acids: CASSIRTARGSSSGNTIYF.

This clonotype was seen a handful of times. V usage is TRBV27 and J usage is TRBJ2-7; D possibly uses TRBD1 or TRBD2 (5 bases each). The V gene's germline CDR1 is MNHEY and CDR2 SMNVEV (reference sequence). This CDR3 spans 15 amino acids. V lost 6 bases, J lost 1 base, and 16 bases lay in between. CDR3: CASSPLGAGSYEQYF. The CDR3 coding sequence is TGTGCCAGCAGCCCTCTCGGGGCTGGTTCCTACGAGCAGTACTTC.

This clonotype was observed a few times. V is TRBV20-1 and J is TRBJ1-1; TRBD1 aligns across 7 bases. Germline values: CDR1 DFQATT, CDR2 SNEGSKA (reference sequence). This CDR3 has 18 residues. J was trimmed by 0 bases and V by 3 bases; bases with no gene match: 16. In DNA form, the CDR3 reads TGCAGTGCTAGCGAAATAGGTAGGGGACAGCTTATGAACACTGAAGCTTTCTTT. Its translation is CSASEIGRGQLMNTEAFF.